These 25 T cell receptor beta chains were sequenced from one sample in a study of cytomegalovirus exposure and HLA in healthy donors. The primer mix had 60 Vbeta and 13 Jbeta primers. Repertoires were generated with immunoSEQ multiplex PCR, while TCRdb's copy carries only in-frame clones and drops some. The table has 150,000 to 200,000 clones, 77% seen once. The sample was PBMCs. All receptors derive from a female donor in good health and CMV-seronegative.

This chain links TRBV6-5 with TRBJ1-5; D call uncertain. Trimming removed 5 bases from V and 5 bases from J, with 13 bases in between. This CDR3 is 14 amino acids long. In germline, CDR1 is MNHEY, CDR2 SVGAGI. This CDR3 is CASSDGNLDQPQHF. For the CDR3, the DNA is TGTGCCAGCAGTGATGGAAACCTAGATCAGCCCCAGCATTTT.

This clone was found a few times. The chain combines TRBV19 with TRBJ2-6; no firm D call. With 5 bases removed from V and 4 bases from J, the gap between germline ends came to 9 bases. The CDR3 has 14 amino acids. Germline V gene lookup returns CDR1 LNHDA and CDR2 SQIVND (reference sequence). CDR3 sequence reads: CASSLGLGANVLTF. The CDR3 coding sequence is TGTGCCAGTAGTCTTGGGCTGGGGGCCAACGTCCTGACTTTC.

This chain links TRBV6-1 with TRBJ2-7; D is ambiguous. Germline loops: CDR1 MNHNS, CDR2 SASEGT. V lost 3 bases to trimming and J lost 9 bases, with 15 bases between them. CDR3 length equals 13 residues. The CDR3 protein is CASSDQLLRGQYF. The CDR3 nucleotides read TGTGCCAGCAGTGACCAGCTCCTACGAGGGCAGTACTTC.

The chain employs TRBV19 and TRBJ2-2, with 7 nucleotides matching TRBD1. The CDR3 loop spans 16 amino acids. V shed 5 bases and J 5 bases; nucleotides not matched to a gene: 11. Germline V gene lookup returns CDR1 LNHDA and CDR2 SQIVND (reference sequence). This CDR3 reads CASSPRGDRDTGELFF. The CDR3 DNA is TGTGCCAGTAGTCCCCGGGGAGACAGGGATACCGGGGAGCTGTTTTTT.

The genes are TRBV9 and TRBJ2-1; TRBD2 agrees at 10 bases. CDR3 length equals 16 residues. CDR1 SGDLS and CDR2 YYNGEE come from the germline V gene. V lost 4 bases to trimming and J lost 1 base; unmatched junction nucleotides: 5. This CDR3 reads CASSSLAGLSYNEQFF. The CDR3 DNA sequence: TGTGCCAGCAGCTCACTAGCGGGGCTGTCCTACAATGAGCAGTTCTTC.

The chain combines TRBV30 with TRBJ1-2, with TRBD1 identical over 7 bases. J gave up 8 bases and V 5 bases, and 11 bases lay outside the gene matches. The CDR3 loop spans 13 amino acids. Germline V lookup: CDR1 GTSNPN, CDR2 SVGIG (reference sequence). The CDR3: CAWDFTGAYGYTF. The CDR3 bases are TGTGCCTGGGACTTTACAGGGGCGTACGGCTACACCTTC. Complete variable domain (other parts from reference TRBV30 and TRBJ1-2): SQTIHQWPATLVQPVGSPLSLECTVEGTSNPNLYWYRQAAGRGLQLLFYSVGIGQISSEVPQNLSASRPQDRQFILSSKKLLLSDSGFYLCAWDFTGAYGYTFGSGTRLTVV.

The chain has TRBV9 and TRBJ1-1; D ambiguous. V gave up 4 bases and J gave up 3 bases, with 7 bases separating them. Germline assignment: CDR1 SGDLS and CDR2 YYNGEE. The CDR3 runs to 12 residues. This CDR3 is CASSPGYTEAFF. For the CDR3, the DNA is TGTGCCAGCAGCCCCGGGTACACTGAAGCTTTCTTT.

The chain employs TRBV5-6 and TRBJ1-5; 7 bases fit TRBD1. The CDR3 sequence is 15 residues long. Unmatched junction bases numbered 8, after V lost 4 bases and J lost 4 bases. From germline, CDR1 is SGHDT and CDR2 YYEEEE. The CDR3 is CASSGTGVRNQPQHF. For the CDR3, the DNA is TGTGCCAGCAGCGGAACAGGGGTTCGGAATCAGCCCCAGCATTTT.

This rearrangement joins TRBV15 to TRBJ1-2, with D unclear. Trimming took off 0 bases at V and 5 bases at J, with 7 bases between the two ends. The CDR3 has 13 amino acids. Germline-derived CDR1 and CDR2 are LNHNV and YYDKDF (reference sequence). The CDR3 region has the DNA TGTGCCACCAGCAGAGATTCACAGTATGGCTACACCTTC. This sequence encodes CATSRDSQYGYTF.

The table lists this clone with a few counts. As DNA, the CDR3 is TGCGCCAGCAGTGCTAGCGGGAGGGATAGCACAGATACGCAGTATTTT. Translated: CASSASGRDSTDTQYF. The chain joins TRBV10-1 to TRBJ2-3; TRBD2 aligns across 12 bases. V was pared by 4 bases and J by 0 bases, with 2 bases of the junction left unmatched. The CDR3 has 16 amino acids. Germline V gene data show CDR1 as WNHNN and CDR2 as SYGVQD (reference sequence).

In this sample, this clone turned up once. This chain links TRBV2 with TRBJ1-6, with TRBD1 matching over 9 bases. CDR3 length equals 17 residues. After removal of 5 bases from V and 10 bases from J, the junction contained 15 bases not matched to a gene. Germline CDR1 reads SNHLY; CDR2 reads FYNNEI. CDR3 loop: CASSRSGGQGYGSPLHF. The CDR3 region has the DNA TGTGCCAGCAGTCGAAGTGGGGGACAGGGATATGGGTCACCCCTCCACTTT.

This chain joins TRBV5-1 and TRBJ1-4; tentative D call: TRBD1 (6 bases). V was shortened by 5 bases and J by 8 bases, with 16 bases between the two germline ends. Germline CDR1 reads SGHRS; CDR2 reads YFSETQ. This CDR3 comprises 14 residues. CDR3 amino acids: CASRFHQTGEKLFF. In DNA, the CDR3 is TGCGCCAGCAGGTTTCACCAAACAGGGGAAAAACTGTTTTTT.

The count of this clone is one. The chain links TRBV5-1 to TRBJ2-5; the D gene is possibly TRBD2 (7 bases). Trimming stripped 2 bases from V and 7 bases from J, with 18 bases between. CDR1 is SGHRS and CDR2 is YFSETQ in the germline V gene. The CDR3 length is 15 residues. CDR3 DNA sequence: TGCGCCAGCAGCTTTAGGGGGGGGGCGGACGCGACCCAGTACTTC. Translating it yields CASSFRGGADATQYF.

This chain uses TRBV6-5 with TRBJ1-6; 8 nucleotides match TRBD1. The CDR3 loop spans 15 amino acids. Germline V lookup: CDR1 MNHEY, CDR2 SVGAGI. The ends lost 5 bases at V and 4 bases at J; junction bases unmatched: 4. CDR3 nucleotides: TGTGCCAGCAGTATGGACAGGGCATATAATTCACCCCTCCACTTT. Encoded protein: CASSMDRAYNSPLHF.

This clone has only a few counts. The chain combines TRBV6-5 with TRBJ2-7, with TRBD1 as a possible D gene (6 bases). Germline CDR1 is MNHEY and CDR2 is SVGAGI. This CDR3 is built from 16 residues. The germline V and J ends were trimmed by 4 bases and 0 bases, with 16 bases remaining between them. The CDR3 coding sequence is TGTGCCAGCAGTTCCCTCCGGGACACCATCTCCTACGAGCAGTACTTC. Translation: CASSSLRDTISYEQYF.

The rearrangement uses TRBV6-5 and TRBJ2-3; TRBD2 agrees at 7 bases. Germline CDR1 reads MNHEY; CDR2 reads SVGAGI. The CDR3 contains 15 residues. V shed 2 bases and J 4 bases; nucleotides not matched to a gene: 6. As DNA, the CDR3 is TGTGCCAGCAGTTACGGGGAGGGTTTCGCAGATACGCAGTATTTT. This encodes CASSYGEGFADTQYF.

Concerning this clone: One junction end disagrees with the germline gene, perhaps due to a read error. The J gene is TRBJ1-2, the V gene TRBV7-9, with no clear D. Germline CDR1 SEHNR, CDR2 FQNEAQ (reference sequence). This CDR3 is 12 amino acids long. The CDR3 DNA reads as TGTTCCAGCAGCTTATTCAGGCTTGGCTACACCTTC. Protein: CSSSLFRLGYTF.

The J gene is TRBJ1-4, the V gene TRBV28; 7 bases are shared with TRBD1. CDR1 is MDHEN, CDR2 SYDVKM, per germline. This CDR3 comprises 16 residues. Trimming took 5 bases from V and 4 from J; bases not matched to a gene: 10. Here the CDR3 DNA reads TGTGCCAGCAGTATAAGACCGGGACAGATTAATGAAAAACTGTTTTTT. Residues: CASSIRPGQINEKLFF.

The chain joins TRBV9 to TRBJ1-3; D gene uncertain. This CDR3 spans 16 amino acids. From germline, CDR1 is SGDLS and CDR2 YYNGEE. Trimming cost V 0 bases and J 0 bases, with 10 bases left between them. This CDR3 is CASSVAGLYSGNTIYF. The CDR3 region has the DNA TGTGCCAGCAGCGTAGCGGGGTTGTACTCTGGAAACACCATATATTTT. Full variable domain (outside the CDR3, taken from reference TRBV9 and TRBJ1-3): DSGVTQTPKHLITATGQRVTLRCSPRSGDLSVYWYQQSLDQGLQFLIQYYNGEERAKGNILERFSAQQFPDLHSELNLSSLELGDSALYFCASSVAGLYSGNTIYFGEGSWLTVV.

The V and J genes are TRBV5-1 and TRBJ1-1, with D possibly being TRBD1 (5 bases). The CDR3 contains 17 residues. Germline CDR1 reads SGHRS; CDR2 reads YFSETQ. V lost 4 bases to trimming and J lost 4 bases, with 23 bases between them. The CDR3 loop is CASSKDKTTSGATEAFF. The CDR3 bases are TGCGCCAGCAGCAAAGACAAGACGACGAGCGGGGCCACTGAAGCTTTCTTT. The whole variable domain, filled in from reference TRBV5-1 and TRBJ1-1, reads KAGVTQTPRYLIKTRGQQVTLSCSPISGHRSVSWYQQTPGQGLQFLFEYFSETQRNKGNFPGRFSGRQFSNSRSEMNVSTLELGDSALYLCASSKDKTTSGATEAFFGQGTRLTVV.

This clone has just one count. The chain has TRBV5-1 and TRBJ2-2, with 7 nucleotides matching TRBD2. V lost 1 base and J lost 6; bases outside the gene matches: 6. Germline V gene sequence: CDR1 SGHRS, CDR2 YFSETQ. This CDR3 contains 15 residues. The CDR3 reads CASSLRTSFAGELFF. DNA for the CDR3: TGCGCCAGCAGCTTGCGGACTAGTTTCGCCGGGGAGCTGTTTTTT.

This clone showed up just a few times. The chain employs TRBV9 and TRBJ2-7, with D possibly being TRBD1 (6 bases). The V gene lost 4 bases and the J gene lost 5 bases, with 10 bases spanning the gap. This CDR3 is 12 amino acids long. From germline, CDR1 is SGDLS and CDR2 YYNGEE. The CDR3: CASSPQGNEQYF. Here the CDR3 DNA reads TGTGCCAGCAGCCCACAGGGAAACGAGCAGTACTTC.

J is TRBJ1-2 and V is TRBV9; 7 nucleotides match TRBD1. Germline CDR1 and CDR2: SGDLS and YYNGEE. V lost 3 bases, J lost 4 bases, and 9 bases stayed unmatched. This CDR3 has 15 amino acids. This CDR3 is CASSAQGRAAYGYTF. The CDR3 DNA sequence: TGTGCCAGCAGCGCACAGGGGCGGGCCGCCTATGGCTACACCTTC.

The gene calls are TRBV19 and TRBJ2-1, with TRBD1 matching over 7 bases. The CDR3 length is 15 residues. The germline CDR1 and CDR2 sequences are LNHDA and SQIVND (reference sequence). Trimming cost V 7 bases and J 0 bases; bases outside gene matches: 6. The CDR3 DNA reads TGTGCCAGTAAACTGGGACAGAGCTCCTACAATGAGCAGTTCTTC. It yields the protein CASKLGQSSYNEQFF.

On this clone itself: Germline and junction disagree at one end, which may indicate a read error. V and J are TRBV4-3 and TRBJ2-2; the D is unclear. Per the germline V gene, CDR1 is LGHNA and CDR2 is YSLEER. The CDR3 totals 16 residues. In DNA form, the CDR3 reads TGCGCCAGCAGCCAATCGGCACAGCCGAACGCCGGGGAGCTGTTTTTT. Translation: CASSQSAQPNAGELFF.